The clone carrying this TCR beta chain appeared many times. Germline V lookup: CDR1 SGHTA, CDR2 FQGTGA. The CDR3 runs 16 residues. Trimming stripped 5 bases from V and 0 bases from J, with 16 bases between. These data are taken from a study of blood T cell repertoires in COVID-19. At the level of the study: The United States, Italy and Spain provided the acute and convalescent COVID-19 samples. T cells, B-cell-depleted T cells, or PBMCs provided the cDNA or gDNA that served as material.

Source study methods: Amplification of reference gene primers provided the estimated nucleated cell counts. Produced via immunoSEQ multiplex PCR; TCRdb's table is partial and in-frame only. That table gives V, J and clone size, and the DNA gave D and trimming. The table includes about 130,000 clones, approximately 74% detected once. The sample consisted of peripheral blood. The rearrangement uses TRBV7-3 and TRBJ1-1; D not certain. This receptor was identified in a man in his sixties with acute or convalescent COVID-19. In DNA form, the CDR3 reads TGTGCCAGCAGCCCAGAGGGTAGACGTATGAACACTGAAGCTTTCTTT. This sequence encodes CASSPEGRRMNTEAFF.